The present TCR beta chain was sequenced within a study of OX40 agonist ivuxolimab in advanced cancers. The assay was immunoSEQ multiplex PCR, and TCRdb's table has in-frame clones only and misses some. The data hold 45,000 to 75,000 clones, with over 65% observed a single time. This clonotype was obtained from an adult with an advanced solid tumor such as melanoma, head and neck, liver or kidney cancer. This specimen consisted of CD4+ or CD8+ T cells sorted from blood, obtained in a trial of the OX40 agonist ivuxolimab.

CDR3 in amino acids: CASSPRQGGTGELFF. CDR3 sequence (DNA): TGTGCCAGCAGTCCGCGACAGGGGGGCACCGGGGAGCTGTTTTTT. The chain links TRBV27 to TRBJ2-2; 9 positions agree with TRBD1. V lost 5 bases to trimming and J lost 4 bases; unmatched junction nucleotides: 5. CDR3 length equals 15 residues. Germline V gene lookup returns CDR1 MNHEY and CDR2 SMNVEV (reference sequence).